This T cell receptor (beta chain) was profiled in a study of blood T cell repertoires in COVID-19. Study details: Italy, Spain and the United States were the sources of the convalescent and acute COVID-19 samples. T cells, B-cell-depleted T cells, or PBMCs provided the cDNA or gDNA that served as material.

Profiled with immunoSEQ multiplex PCR; TCRdb holds only in-frame clones, not every one. Of 200,000 to 250,000 clones listed, roughly 85% were seen once; the top ten hold nearly 5%. J was trimmed by 4 bases and V by 5 bases; bases with no gene match: 10. This CDR3 has 15 residues. Germline loops: CDR1 MNHEY, CDR2 SVGAGI. Sequenced: PBMCs or T cells enriched from blood (not recorded which). The chain uses TRBV6-5 and TRBJ1-1; 7 bases align to TRBD1. The source of this sequence is a woman between 45 and 60 years old who had been exposed to COVID-19. The CDR3 is CASSTETGSVTEAFF. For the CDR3, the DNA is TGTGCCAGCAGTACGGAGACAGGGTCGGTCACTGAAGCTTTCTTT.